One sample yielded the 29 T cell receptor beta chains listed below, sequenced in a study of T-cell memory formation after mild COVID-19. Via MiXCR, TCRdb re-called the 5' RACE reads, giving one row per CDR3 protein. Among approximately 350,000 distinct CDR3 sequences, approximately 27% were seen once, and the ten largest hold approximately 13%. The sample was PBMCs or a T cell subset sorted from them (not recorded which). These receptor sequences come from an adult woman who had mild COVID-19 (a few samples of this study predate the infection). Cell type and time point are not known.

This chain joins TRBV11-1 and TRBJ2-3; the D gene is possibly TRBD2 (5 bases). CDR1 SGHAT and CDR2 FQDESV come from the germline V gene (reference sequence). V gave up 5 bases and J gave up 6 bases, with 18 bases separating them. The length of the CDR3 is 15 residues. The CDR3 bases are TGTGCCAGCAGCGAGGACTCCCGCTTGATGGATACGCAGTATTTT. This encodes CASSEDSRLMDTQYF.

This clonotype appeared a few times. The chain employs TRBV20-1 and TRBJ2-6; 11 bases are shared with TRBD2. The V gene's germline CDR1 is DFQATT and CDR2 SNEGSKA (reference sequence). Unmatched junction bases numbered 13, after V lost 6 bases and J lost 0 bases. This CDR3 has 19 amino acids. CDR3 sequence (DNA): TGCAGTGCCAGAACGGCTAGCGGGGGGCACAACTCTGGGGCCAACGTCCTGACTTTC. This sequence encodes CSARTASGGHNSGANVLTF.

This clonotype was seen a few times. The chain is built from TRBV10-3 and TRBJ2-7; 11 positions agree with TRBD2. Per germline, CDR1 ENHRY and CDR2 SYGVKD. CDR3 size: 16 residues. V trimming: 0 bases; J trimming: 3 bases; junction bases outside the gene matches: 4. Here the CDR3 DNA reads TGTGCCATCAGTGAGTCCACTAGCGGGGGCGTCTACGAGCAGTACTTC. The encoded protein is CAISESTSGGVYEQYF.

This clonotype has a handful of counts. This CDR3 is CASRRTGYQETQYF. Here the CDR3 DNA reads TGTGCCAGCAGGAGGACAGGGTACCAAGAGACCCAGTACTTC. This rearrangement joins TRBV25-1 to TRBJ2-5, with TRBD1 matching over 8 bases. Trimming took 6 bases from V and 0 from J; bases not matched to a gene: 3. Looked up from germline, CDR1 is MGHDK and CDR2 is SYGVNS. CDR3 length: 14 amino acids.

This sequence joins TRBV5-1 and TRBJ2-2; 8 bases map to TRBD1. CDR1 is SGHRS, CDR2 YFSETQ, per germline. CDR3 length equals 19 residues. V lost 3 bases, J lost 1 base, and 14 bases stayed unmatched. The CDR3 sequence is CASSSWNGEDRENTGELFF. As DNA, the CDR3 is TGCGCCAGCAGCTCGTGGAACGGCGAGGACAGGGAGAACACCGGGGAGCTGTTTTTT.

The chain links TRBV4-3 to TRBJ1-4, with a possible D match to TRBD1 (5 bases). CDR1 is LGHNA and CDR2 is YSLEER in the germline V gene. Trimming took 6 bases from V and 3 from J, leaving 11 bases between them. The CDR3 has 14 amino acids. CDR3 bases: TGCGCCAGCAGATCAGGAGGGGCTAATGAAAAACTGTTTTTT. This gives the protein CASRSGGANEKLFF.

The chain has TRBV10-3 and TRBJ1-5; 8 bases are a match to TRBD1. The V gene's germline CDR1 is ENHRY and CDR2 SYGVKD. V lost 10 bases, J lost 5 bases, and 4 bases stayed unmatched. CDR3 length equals 12 residues. The CDR3 here is CATGQGDQPQHF. In DNA form, the CDR3 reads TGTGCCACCGGACAGGGCGATCAGCCCCAGCATTTT.

This clonotype has more than one count but fewer than ten. This sequence joins TRBV29-1 and TRBJ2-3, with a possible D match to TRBD2 (5 bases). This CDR3 is built from 16 residues. The ends were cut back, 0 bases at V and 1 base at J, with 14 bases in the middle. Germline-derived CDR1 and CDR2 are SQVTM and ANQGSEA. In nucleotides, the CDR3 is TGCAGCGTTGAAGATTCGGGAAGGCTAGGCACAGATACGCAGTATTTT. Protein product: CSVEDSGRLGTDTQYF.

This chain joins TRBV7-9 and TRBJ1-1; D unresolved. The germline gives CDR1 SEHNR, CDR2 FQNEAQ (reference sequence). The V end was cut by 6 bases, the J end by 3 bases, with 11 bases between. The CDR3 covers 13 residues. The chain's CDR3 is CASRSAEDTEAFF. The CDR3 bases are TGTGCCAGCAGATCGGCGGAGGACACTGAAGCTTTCTTT.

The rearrangement links TRBV5-1 to TRBJ2-7; perhaps TRBD1 as D (5 bases). The CDR3 has 14 residues. The germline CDR1 and CDR2 sequences are SGHRS and YFSETQ. Between the trimmed V and J ends, which lost 0 bases and 1 base, there was a span of 8 bases. The CDR3 coding sequence is TGCGCCAGCAGCTTGGAACAGGAGTCCTACGAGCAGTACTTC. As protein: CASSLEQESYEQYF.

This chain links TRBV20-1 with TRBJ1-5; no firm D call. From germline, CDR1 is DFQATT and CDR2 SNEGSKA (reference sequence). This CDR3 is 15 amino acids long. V was pared by 0 bases and J by 4 bases, with 13 bases between. CDR3 amino acids: CSARERASWNQPQHF. The CDR3 DNA sequence: TGCAGTGCTAGAGAACGGGCGTCTTGGAATCAGCCCCAGCATTTT.

This clonotype was seen at least ten times. Here the CDR3 DNA reads TGTGCCAGCAGCCATACTAGCCCGAGAAGCACAGATACGCAGTATTTT. It yields the protein CASSHTSPRSTDTQYF. The rearrangement uses TRBV7-9 and TRBJ2-3; the D gene is possibly TRBD2 (6 bases). Germline CDR1 SEHNR, CDR2 FQNEAQ (reference sequence). The ends were cut back, 5 bases at V and 0 bases at J, with 15 bases in the middle. The CDR3 sequence is 16 residues long.

This clonotype was detected a few times. The chain uses TRBV24-1 and TRBJ2-2; D is possibly TRBD1 or TRBD2 (5 bases each). The CDR3 spans 16 residues. Deletions cut 4 bases from V and 3 bases from J, with 14 bases between. Germline V gene data show CDR1 as KGHDR and CDR2 as SFDVKD. CDR3 in amino acids: CATSEIYGDHTGELFF. CDR3 nucleotides: TGTGCCACCAGTGAGATATACGGGGACCACACCGGGGAGCTGTTTTTT.

A few counts support this clonotype. The chain carries TRBV7-8 and TRBJ2-3, with 13 positions matching TRBD2. The germline CDR1 and CDR2 sequences are SGHVS and FQNEAQ. This CDR3 is 17 amino acids long. J was trimmed by 2 bases and V by 5 bases; bases with no gene match: 7. CDR3 bases: TGTGCCAGCAGCGAAGGACTAGCGGGAGCCTTCACAGATACGCAGTATTTT. Translating gives CASSEGLAGAFTDTQYF.

The CDR3 here is CASRRQGALSGELFF. The CDR3 region has the DNA TGTGCCAGCAGGAGACAGGGGGCGCTTTCCGGGGAGCTGTTTTTT. The rearrangement links TRBV27 to TRBJ2-2; TRBD1 aligns across 10 bases. The CDR3 consists of 15 residues. Per the germline V gene, CDR1 is MNHEY and CDR2 is SMNVEV (reference sequence). With 6 bases clipped from V and 6 bases from J, the junction kept 7 bases outside the gene matches.

The gene calls are TRBV6-5 and TRBJ2-5; TRBD2 agrees at 7 bases. V dropped 6 bases and J dropped 9; count of bases not matched to a gene: 10. This CDR3 contains 13 residues. In germline, CDR1 is MNHEY, CDR2 SVGAGI. The CDR3 region has the DNA TGTGCCAGCAGCGCACTAGCGACCAGGGCCCAGTACTTC. This codes for CASSALATRAQYF.

The genes are TRBV29-1 and TRBJ2-2, with a weak D call TRBD1 (7 bases). The germline gives CDR1 SQVTM, CDR2 ANQGSEA. The germline V and J ends were trimmed by 8 bases and 3 bases, with 10 bases remaining between them. The CDR3 consists of 12 residues. Here the CDR3 reads CSSRGDTGELFF. In DNA form, the CDR3 reads TGCAGCAGCAGGGGGGACACCGGGGAGCTGTTTTTT.

This clonotype has a handful of counts. CDR3 in amino acids: CASSQDEGGELDEQYF. CDR3 nucleotide sequence: TGTGCCAGCAGCCAAGATGAGGGGGGGGAATTGGACGAGCAGTACTTC. The gene calls are TRBV4-2 and TRBJ2-7; D perhaps matches TRBD2 (7 bases). Germline CDR1 is LGHNA and CDR2 is YNFKEQ. Trimming took off 0 bases at V and 5 bases at J, with 17 bases between the two ends. The CDR3 has 16 residues.

This clonotype was observed a handful of times. The CDR3 DNA is TGCGCCAGCACGAGGGGGACAGACAAATACAATGAGCAGTTCTTC. This gives the protein CASTRGTDKYNEQFF. The chain uses TRBV5-1 and TRBJ2-1, with 7 bases that match TRBD1. V lost 6 bases, J lost 4 bases, and 10 bases stayed unmatched. Germline values: CDR1 SGHRS, CDR2 YFSETQ. The CDR3 consists of 15 residues.

This clonotype was counted ten times or more. This rearrangement joins TRBV4-3 to TRBJ2-3; 7 positions agree with TRBD2. Per germline, CDR1 LGHNA and CDR2 YSLEER. Unmatched junction bases numbered 6, after V lost 0 bases and J lost 3 bases. There are 16 residues in the CDR3. The CDR3 loop reads CASSQDTASGTDTQYF. As DNA, the CDR3 is TGCGCCAGCAGCCAAGATACGGCTAGCGGTACAGATACGCAGTATTTT.

J is TRBJ1-5 and V is TRBV27; D unresolved. Germline CDR1 reads MNHEY; CDR2 reads SMNVEV (reference sequence). The CDR3 totals 14 residues. Trimming took off 6 bases at V and 0 bases at J, with 9 bases between the two ends. The CDR3 protein is CASRALYSNQPQHF. CDR3 nucleotide sequence: TGTGCCAGCAGGGCTCTATATAGCAATCAGCCCCAGCATTTT.

This clonotype has just a few counts. The rearrangement uses TRBV6-2 or TRBV6-3 and TRBJ1-6; D call uncertain. The length of the CDR3 is 16 residues. Trimming left V 6 bases short and J 4 bases short, with 16 bases between. Germline V gene sequence: CDR1 MNHEY, CDR2 SVGEGT. CDR3 amino acids: CASRPRPAPYNSPLHF. The CDR3 DNA sequence: TGTGCCAGCAGACCACGGCCAGCACCATATAATTCACCCCTCCACTTT.

The V call is TRBV7-6, the J call TRBJ1-2; the match to TRBD1 covers 8 bases. This CDR3 is 15 amino acids long. The V segment lost 0 bases and the J segment 4 bases; nucleotides outside the gene matches: 4. Germline loops: CDR1 SGHVS, CDR2 FNYEAQ. The CDR3 nucleotides read TGTGCCAGCAGCTTAGCTTCAGGGGGCGGCTATGGCTACACCTTC. It encodes CASSLASGGGYGYTF.

This rearrangement joins TRBV6-2 or TRBV6-3 to TRBJ1-5; D is perhaps TRBD1 (5 bases). CDR3 length: 14 residues. Trimming left V 10 bases short and J 1 base short, with 14 bases between. CDR1 is MNHEY, CDR2 SVGEGT, per germline. CDR3 nucleotide sequence: TGTGCCATCGCGATCAGGGCGAGCAATCAGCCCCAGCATTTT. Its protein is CAIAIRASNQPQHF.

This chain uses TRBV12-3 or TRBV12-4 with TRBJ2-1, with 13 bases that match TRBD2. J was trimmed by 6 bases and V by 5 bases; bases with no gene match: 13. CDR3 length: 18 residues. The CDR3, as DNA: TGTGCCAGCAGTCCGAAAGGGACTAGCGGGAACAACTTCAATGAGCAGTTCTTC. It codes for CASSPKGTSGNNFNEQFF.

The chain uses TRBV20-1 and TRBJ2-7, with TRBD2 identical over 15 bases. CDR3 length: 19 amino acids. Trimming cost V 0 bases and J 0 bases; bases outside gene matches: 9. From germline, CDR1 is DFQATT and CDR2 SNEGSKA (reference sequence). The CDR3 sequence is CSARDQTGLAGGSSYEQYF. CDR3 DNA sequence: TGCAGTGCTAGAGATCAAACGGGACTAGCGGGAGGAAGCTCCTACGAGCAGTACTTC.

This clonotype was observed a few times. The CDR3 region has the DNA TGCGCCAGCAGCCAAGAGTCCCTAGCGGGGGGTGAACAAGAGACCCAGTACTTC. Its protein is CASSQESLAGGEQETQYF. This sequence joins TRBV4-1 and TRBJ2-5, with 11 positions matching TRBD2. CDR1 and CDR2 (germline): MGHRA, YSYEKL. The trim removed 0 bases at V and 2 bases at J, leaving 8 bases unmatched. The CDR3 covers 18 residues.

A few counts support this clonotype. The chain joins TRBV5-5 to TRBJ2-3, with 8 bases that match TRBD2. The germline V gene has CDR1 SGHKS and CDR2 YYEKEE (reference sequence). This CDR3 has 16 residues. V lost 4 bases and J lost 3; bases outside the gene matches: 10. CDR3 sequence: CASSRSGTSRTDTQYF. In DNA, the CDR3 is TGTGCCAGCAGCCGTTCGGGGACTAGTCGGACAGATACGCAGTATTTT.

This clonotype was detected once. The chain joins TRBV5-4 to TRBJ1-1; D may be TRBD1 (5 bases). Germline CDR1 and CDR2: SGHNT and YYREEE (reference sequence). There are 17 residues in the CDR3. Trimming removed 3 bases at V and 0 bases at J, with 18 bases between. In nucleotides, the CDR3 is TGTGCCAGCAGCTCAGGGACCGGACTGACCATGAACACTGAAGCTTTCTTT. Amino acid sequence: CASSSGTGLTMNTEAFF.